This TCR beta chain was captured by sequencing in a study of cytomegalovirus exposure and HLA in healthy donors. Looking at the study overall: About 80 million unique TCR sequences came from HLA-typed donors in an early release. General observations from the study: One later analysis reportedly identified an Asian-associated ancestry cluster that showed fewer N-insertions than the approximately 670-donor mean. A highly shared variant cluster was judged a likely technical artifact.

Germline V gene data show CDR1 as MNHEY and CDR2 as SVGAGI. CDR3 size: 16 residues. Deletions cut 4 bases from V and 4 bases from J, with 19 bases between. On this clone: The antigen remains unidentified.

PCR employed 60 Vbeta and 13 Jbeta primers. Repertoires were generated with immunoSEQ multiplex PCR, while TCRdb's copy carries only in-frame clones and drops some. The repertoire includes roughly 190,000 clones, approximately 85% of them detected once, and about 0.8% sits in the top ten. The chain is built from TRBV6-5 and TRBJ1-2; D possibly corresponds to TRBD1 (6 bases). Sequenced sample: PBMCs. This receptor was obtained from a woman aged 18 to 35 in good health and CMV-seronegative. This CDR3 is CASSSSTMGRGYGYTF. In nucleotides, the CDR3 is TGTGCCAGCAGTTCCTCGACGATGGGCAGGGGCTATGGCTACACCTTC.